This passage covers 18 T cell receptor beta chains from one sample sequenced in a study of T-cell memory formation after mild COVID-19. One entry per CDR3 protein results from TCRdb running MiXCR on the 5' RACE reads. This table has tens of thousands of distinct CDR3 sequences, approximately 9.7% appearing once. The material sequenced was PBMCs or a T cell subset sorted from them (not recorded which). Receptor source: an adult woman who had mild COVID-19 (a few samples of this study predate the infection). Cell type and time point are not known.

The V and J genes are TRBV6-1 and TRBJ2-1; 7 nucleotides line up with TRBD2. CDR1 is MNHNS, CDR2 SASEGT, per germline. There are 16 residues in the CDR3. With 7 bases clipped from V and 10 bases from J, the junction kept 19 bases outside the gene matches. The chain's CDR3 is CASTPPRTSPHDEQFF. CDR3 bases: TGTGCCAGCACCCCCCCGCGGACTAGTCCCCACGACGAGCAGTTCTTC.

This clonotype was detected only a few times. The V gene is TRBV12-3 or TRBV12-4, the J gene TRBJ2-1, with 7 positions matching TRBD1. The ends lost 2 bases at V and 9 bases at J; junction bases unmatched: 10. The CDR3 spans 15 residues. The CDR3 is CASSLRQGYLLEQFF. DNA for the CDR3: TGTGCCAGCAGTTTAAGACAGGGTTATCTTCTTGAGCAGTTCTTC.

This clonotype showed up many times. CDR3 sequence (DNA): TGTGCCACCAGTGACCCTAGCGGGAGATCTTACAATGAGCAGTTCTTC. This sequence encodes CATSDPSGRSYNEQFF. The J gene is TRBJ2-1, the V gene TRBV24-1; 10 nucleotides agree with TRBD2. Per the germline V gene, CDR1 is KGHDR and CDR2 is SFDVKD. The V gene end was trimmed by 4 bases and the J gene end by 4 bases; junction bases not matched to a gene: 6. The CDR3 is 16 amino acids.

The rearrangement uses TRBV24-1 and TRBJ2-1; TRBD2 aligns across 12 bases. Losses at the gene ends were 4 bases for V and 7 bases for J; bases not matched to a gene: 7. Germline lookup yields CDR1 KGHDR and CDR2 SFDVKD. The CDR3 is 16 amino acids. The CDR3, as DNA: TGTGCCACCAGTGAGACCGCTAGCGGGAGGGGTAATGAGCAGTTCTTC. Translating gives CATSETASGRGNEQFF.

This clonotype has just a few counts. V is TRBV28 and J is TRBJ1-5, with D tentatively TRBD1 (6 bases). CDR1 and CDR2 from the germline V gene are MDHEN and SYDVKM. V shed 7 bases and J shed 5 bases, with 18 bases lying between them. The CDR3 contains 15 residues. Here the CDR3 DNA reads TGTGCCAGCACTCGTTGGGGGGCGAGGGATCAGCCCCAGCATTTT. This gives the protein CASTRWGARDQPQHF.

CDR3 amino acids: CSVVGRNYGYTF. DNA of the CDR3: TGCAGCGTTGTAGGCAGAAACTATGGCTACACCTTC. The rearrangement links TRBV29-1 to TRBJ1-2; D is unclear. Trimming shortened V by 4 bases and J by 2 bases, and 8 bases separated the two germline ends. The CDR3 totals 12 residues. Germline V gene data show CDR1 as SQVTM and CDR2 as ANQGSEA.

The gene calls are TRBV7-2 and TRBJ2-3; TRBD2 agrees at 10 bases. V dropped 4 bases and J dropped 4; count of bases not matched to a gene: 8. CDR3 length: 16 residues. CDR1 is SGHTA and CDR2 is FQGNSA in the germline V gene. The CDR3 DNA is TGTGCCAGCAGCTCTCCTTGGCTAGCGGGGGCAGATACGCAGTATTTT. It encodes CASSSPWLAGADTQYF.

The chain combines TRBV4-1 with TRBJ2-1; D is possibly TRBD2 (5 bases). Germline-derived CDR1 and CDR2 are MGHRA and YSYEKL. The CDR3 consists of 14 residues. Trimming stripped 0 bases from V and 4 bases from J, with 7 bases between. CDR3 sequence reads: CASSQDSGYNEQFF. In nucleotides, the CDR3 is TGCGCCAGCAGCCAAGATTCGGGATACAATGAGCAGTTCTTC.

This clonotype was observed at least ten times. The chain uses TRBV7-9 and TRBJ2-7; no definite D call. The V gene lost 5 bases and the J gene lost 1 base, with 6 bases spanning the gap. Per the germline V gene, CDR1 is SEHNR and CDR2 is FQNEAQ (reference sequence). CDR3 length: 12 residues. As DNA, the CDR3 is TGTGCCAGCAGCGTGGAATCCTACGAGCAGTACTTC. Translation: CASSVESYEQYF. The full variable domain, its missing parts supplied by reference TRBV7-9 and TRBJ2-7, is DTGVSQNPRHKITKRGQNVTFRCDPISEHNRLYWYRQTLGQGPEFLTYFQNEAQLEKSRLLSDRFSAERPKGSFSTLEIQRTEQGDSAMYLCASSVESYEQYFGPGTRLTVT.

This clonotype was detected only a few times. The J gene is TRBJ1-1, the V gene TRBV7-9; D is unresolved. The CDR3 contains 11 residues. Germline V gene lookup returns CDR1 SEHNR and CDR2 FQNEAQ (reference sequence). Trimming took 3 bases from V and 6 from J, leaving 5 bases between them. The CDR3 DNA sequence: TGTGCCAGCAGCTTTGGCTCTGAAGCTTTCTTT. Translated, it gives CASSFGSEAFF.

By proportion, this clonotype is medium-sized. V and J are TRBV12-3 or TRBV12-4 and TRBJ1-3, with TRBD1 matching over 8 bases. This CDR3 contains 16 residues. The V and J ends lost 6 bases and 0 bases, in that order; junction bases with no gene match: 7. In DNA, the CDR3 is TGTGCCAGCAGAAGCACAGGGGGAGGCTCTGGAAACACCATATATTTT. Protein sequence: CASRSTGGGSGNTIYF.

The genes are TRBV6-1 and TRBJ1-5; TRBD1 agrees at 10 bases. CDR3 length equals 14 residues. Germline loops: CDR1 MNHNS, CDR2 SASEGT. The J segment lost 4 bases and the V segment lost 8 bases, leaving 5 bases of the junction unmatched. The CDR3 nucleotides read TGTGCCAGCCGACAGGGGGCAGGGAATCAGCCCCAGCATTTT. It translates to CASRQGAGNQPQHF.

The chain joins TRBV12-3 or TRBV12-4 to TRBJ2-1; the D call may be TRBD1 or TRBD2 (7 bases each). V lost 5 bases, J lost 7 bases, and 15 bases lay in between. The CDR3 consists of 14 residues. CDR3 nucleotide sequence: TGTGCCAGCAGTCACAGGGGAGGGGTGAATGAGCAGTTCTTC. It codes for CASSHRGGVNEQFF.

The chain couples TRBV6-2 or TRBV6-3 to TRBJ2-1; D call uncertain. V was cut by 5 bases and J by 4 bases, with 18 bases left in between. Germline loops: CDR1 MNHEY, CDR2 SVGEGT. CDR3 length: 16 residues. CDR3 nucleotides: TGTGCCAGCAGTCAACAAACAATGGTGCCTTACAATGAGCAGTTCTTC. Its protein product is CASSQQTMVPYNEQFF.

This chain joins TRBV6-1 and TRBJ2-7, with D maybe TRBD1 (6 bases). CDR3 size: 19 residues. Trimming removed 4 bases at V and 0 bases at J, with 25 bases between. Germline V gene lookup returns CDR1 MNHNS and CDR2 SASEGT. The DNA for the CDR3 is TGTGCCAGCAGTGCCAGGGGTGAGGGACACTTTCTCCGCTCCTACGAGCAGTACTTC. Translating it yields CASSARGEGHFLRSYEQYF.

In this sample, this clonotype turned up many times. This CDR3 is CASSQLAGANTDTQYF. CDR3 DNA: TGTGCCAGCAGCCAGCTAGCGGGGGCTAACACAGATACGCAGTATTTT. The chain combines TRBV4-2 with TRBJ2-3; 10 positions agree with TRBD2. The CDR3 is 16 amino acids. CDR1 LGHNA and CDR2 YNFKEQ come from the germline V gene. The junction had 5 bases not matched to a gene; V was cut back by 3 bases and J by 2 bases.

The V call is TRBV2, the J call TRBJ2-5; no clear D gene. V shed 8 bases and J shed 2 bases, with 9 bases lying between them. The CDR3 is made up of 12 amino acids. The germline V gene encodes CDR1 SNHLY and CDR2 FYNNEI. The CDR3 protein is CASGSYQETQYF. In nucleotides, the CDR3 is TGTGCCAGCGGGTCATATCAAGAGACCCAGTACTTC.

This clonotype was recorded many times. The chain uses TRBV7-2 and TRBJ1-2, with D hard to call. CDR1 SGHTA and CDR2 FQGNSA come from the germline V gene. The CDR3 is 13 amino acids. Trimming pared 6 bases from V and 1 base from J, leaving 9 bases between. The CDR3 region is CASSVEGNYGYTF. CDR3 coding DNA: TGTGCCAGCAGTGTCGAGGGTAACTATGGCTACACCTTC.